This entry lists 17 T cell receptor beta chains sequenced from one sample in a study of cytomegalovirus exposure and HLA in healthy donors. PCR used 60 Vbeta primers and 13 Jbeta primers. Method: immunoSEQ multiplex PCR; TCRdb's copy keeps in-frame clones and lacks some. The sample has 50,000 to 55,000 clones. The sequencing sample was made of PBMCs. All receptors come from a woman in her sixties in good health and CMV-seropositive.

V usage is TRBV18 and J usage is TRBJ2-5; no firm D call. Matching the DNA end better, TRBJ2-7 makes the J call doubtful. Germline values: CDR1 KGHSH, CDR2 LQKENI. This CDR3 region has 11 residues. CDR3: CASSPGHEQYF. CDR3 DNA: TGTGCCAGCTCACCAGGGCACGAGCAGTACTTC.

V and J are TRBV10-3 and TRBJ1-2; 12 nucleotides match TRBD1. The CDR3 is 14 residues long. V lost 6 bases to trimming and J lost 7 bases; unmatched junction nucleotides: 6. Germline V gives CDR1 ENHRY, CDR2 SYGVKD. Here the CDR3 reads CAISPGTGGSGYTF. The DNA of the CDR3 is TGTGCCATCAGCCCAGGGACAGGGGGCAGTGGCTACACCTTC.

V gene TRBV9 combines with J gene TRBJ1-2, with D tentatively TRBD1 (5 bases). CDR1 and CDR2 (germline): SGDLS, YYNGEE. The CDR3 runs 13 residues. The V and J ends lost 4 bases and 4 bases respectively, with 11 bases between them. This chain's CDR3 is CASSSGGGYGYTF. CDR3 nucleotide sequence: TGTGCCAGCAGCAGCGGGGGGGGCTATGGCTACACCTTC.

The chain has TRBV2 and TRBJ1-6, with TRBD1 as a possible D gene (6 bases). This CDR3 has 14 amino acids. Germline V CDR1 and CDR2: SNHLY, FYNNEI. V shed 1 base and J shed 7 bases, with 8 bases lying between them. The CDR3 loop is CASSEDRANSPLHF. For the CDR3, the DNA is TGTGCCAGCAGTGAAGACAGGGCCAATTCACCCCTCCACTTT. Together with reference TRBV2 and TRBJ1-6, the CDR3 gives the full variable domain: EPEVTQTPSHQVTQMGQEVILRCVPISNHLYFYWYRQILGQKVEFLVSFYNNEISEKSEIFDDQFSVERPDGSNFTLKIRSTKLEDSAMYFCASSEDRANSPLHFGNGTRLTVT.

A remark on this clone: One end of the junction is discordant with germline, which a read error may explain. The chain couples TRBV6-5 to TRBJ1-1; no firm D call. In germline, CDR1 is MNHEY, CDR2 SVGAGI. The CDR3 loop spans 15 amino acids. CDR3 residues: CASSYSLGGAAEDFF. DNA of the CDR3: TGTGCCAGCAGTTACTCCCTGGGTGGAGCCGCTGAAGATTTCTTT.

The genes are TRBV18 and TRBJ1-6; 9 bases are shared with TRBD1. The CDR3 length is 15 residues. V dropped 2 bases and J dropped 10; count of bases not matched to a gene: 6. Germline-derived CDR1 and CDR2 are KGHSH and LQKENI. The CDR3 DNA reads TGTGCCAGCTCACCAGGGACAGGGAACCGCTCACCCCTCCACTTT. This gives the protein CASSPGTGNRSPLHF.

This chain connects TRBV25-1 to TRBJ1-1; D is unresolved. Trimming shortened V by 3 bases and J by 1 base, and 9 bases separated the two germline ends. The CDR3 is 14 amino acids. Germline V gene lookup returns CDR1 MGHDK and CDR2 SYGVNS. Here the CDR3 reads CASSDQTPNTEAFF. The CDR3 DNA reads as TGTGCCAGCAGTGACCAGACTCCGAACACTGAAGCTTTCTTT.

The chain carries TRBV6-1 and TRBJ1-5; D might be TRBD1 (5 bases). CDR3 size: 13 residues. Germline CDR1 and CDR2: MNHNS and SASEGT. Trimming took off 5 bases at V and 4 bases at J, with 9 bases between the two ends. CDR3 in amino acids: CASSRDSNQPQHF. CDR3 sequence (DNA): TGTGCCAGCAGTCGAGACAGTAATCAGCCCCAGCATTTT.

The chain links TRBV5-1 to TRBJ1-5; D is unresolved. The V and J ends lost 2 bases and 4 bases respectively, with 7 bases between them. Looked up from germline, CDR1 is SGHRS and CDR2 is YFSETQ. The CDR3 covers 13 residues. CDR3 sequence (DNA): TGCGCCAGCAGCTTTGGGGAGAATCAGCCCCAGCATTTT. This translates into CASSFGENQPQHF.

The chain has TRBV6-5 and TRBJ2-1, with D tentatively TRBD2 (6 bases). From germline, CDR1 is MNHEY and CDR2 SVGAGI. V lost 3 bases and J lost 8, with 14 bases in between. This CDR3 comprises 14 residues. CDR3 amino acids: CASSYGGVTDEQFF. In nucleotides, the CDR3 is TGTGCCAGCAGTTATGGCGGGGTAACCGATGAGCAGTTCTTC.

The chain carries TRBV5-6 and TRBJ2-7, with 9 bases fitting TRBD1. There are 13 residues in the CDR3. V was pared by 7 bases and J by 6 bases, with 8 bases of the junction left unmatched. Germline values: CDR1 SGHDT, CDR2 YYEEEE. The CDR3 loop reads CASGKWDRAEQYF. As DNA, the CDR3 is TGTGCCAGCGGAAAATGGGACAGGGCCGAGCAGTACTTC.

The rearrangement joins TRBV7-9 to TRBJ1-1; D not resolved. Between the trimmed V and J ends, which lost 4 bases and 4 bases, there was a span of 16 bases. CDR1 and CDR2 (germline): SEHNR, FQNEAQ (reference sequence). There are 15 residues in the CDR3. The CDR3 here is CASSSTAGSGTEAFF. Written as DNA, the CDR3 is TGTGCCAGCAGCTCTACGGCGGGTAGTGGCACTGAAGCTTTCTTT.

The chain has TRBV11-3 and TRBJ2-5, with 8 positions matching TRBD2. Germline CDR1 reads SGHNT; CDR2 reads YENEEA. The V segment lost 8 bases and the J segment 2 bases; nucleotides outside the gene matches: 1. The CDR3 has 12 residues. The CDR3 DNA follows: TGTGCCAGCTCGGGAGGGCAAGAGACCCAGTACTTC. Amino acids: CASSGGQETQYF.

The V and J genes are TRBV18 and TRBJ2-7, with D maybe TRBD2 (6 bases). V lost 3 bases to trimming and J lost 5 bases, with 11 bases between them. Germline V CDR1 and CDR2: KGHSH, LQKENI. The CDR3 spans 13 residues. For the CDR3, the DNA is TGTGCCAGCTCACCTTGGGGGGAGGACGAGCAGTACTTC. It translates to CASSPWGEDEQYF. Together with reference TRBV18 and TRBJ2-7, the CDR3 gives the full variable domain: NAGVMQNPRHLVRRRGQEARLRCSPMKGHSHVYWYRQLPEEGLKFMVYLQKENIIDESGMPKERFSAEFPKEGPSILRIQQVVRGDSAAYFCASSPWGEDEQYFGPGTRLTVT.

V gene TRBV10-3 combines with J gene TRBJ1-5, with TRBD1 as a possible D gene (6 bases). The CDR3 spans 14 residues. CDR1 and CDR2 (germline): ENHRY, SYGVKD. Trimming took 6 bases from V and 7 from J, leaving 16 bases between them. CDR3 DNA: TGTGCCATCAGCCCCGGGGGGCCAGACCAGCCCCAGCATTTT. Amino acids: CAISPGGPDQPQHF.

Note on this clone: At the DNA level, this CDR3 is encoded by other sequences in the same sample as well. The rearrangement joins TRBV10-2 to TRBJ2-7; 11 positions agree with TRBD2. The germline V gene has CDR1 WSHSY and CDR2 SAAADI. V lost 6 bases and J lost 1; bases outside the gene matches: 2. This CDR3 has 14 residues. Here the CDR3 reads CASSGTSGSYEQYF. CDR3 DNA: TGCGCCAGCAGCGGGACTAGCGGTTCCTACGAGCAGTACTTC.

This chain links TRBV7-6 with TRBJ2-2, with 9 positions matching TRBD2. After removal of 6 bases from V and 1 base from J, the junction contained 3 bases not matched to a gene. CDR3 length: 15 residues. Germline V gene lookup returns CDR1 SGHVS and CDR2 FNYEAQ. Here the CDR3 reads CASRILAGNTGELFF. The CDR3 nucleotides read TGTGCCAGCAGAATACTAGCGGGGAACACCGGGGAGCTGTTTTTT. Filled out from reference TRBV7-6 and TRBJ2-2, the complete variable domain reads GAGVSQSPRYKVTKRGQDVALRCDPISGHVSLYWYRQALGQGPEFLTYFNYEAQQDKSGLPNDRFSAERPEGSISTLTIQRTEQRDSAMYRCASRILAGNTGELFFGEGSRLTVL.